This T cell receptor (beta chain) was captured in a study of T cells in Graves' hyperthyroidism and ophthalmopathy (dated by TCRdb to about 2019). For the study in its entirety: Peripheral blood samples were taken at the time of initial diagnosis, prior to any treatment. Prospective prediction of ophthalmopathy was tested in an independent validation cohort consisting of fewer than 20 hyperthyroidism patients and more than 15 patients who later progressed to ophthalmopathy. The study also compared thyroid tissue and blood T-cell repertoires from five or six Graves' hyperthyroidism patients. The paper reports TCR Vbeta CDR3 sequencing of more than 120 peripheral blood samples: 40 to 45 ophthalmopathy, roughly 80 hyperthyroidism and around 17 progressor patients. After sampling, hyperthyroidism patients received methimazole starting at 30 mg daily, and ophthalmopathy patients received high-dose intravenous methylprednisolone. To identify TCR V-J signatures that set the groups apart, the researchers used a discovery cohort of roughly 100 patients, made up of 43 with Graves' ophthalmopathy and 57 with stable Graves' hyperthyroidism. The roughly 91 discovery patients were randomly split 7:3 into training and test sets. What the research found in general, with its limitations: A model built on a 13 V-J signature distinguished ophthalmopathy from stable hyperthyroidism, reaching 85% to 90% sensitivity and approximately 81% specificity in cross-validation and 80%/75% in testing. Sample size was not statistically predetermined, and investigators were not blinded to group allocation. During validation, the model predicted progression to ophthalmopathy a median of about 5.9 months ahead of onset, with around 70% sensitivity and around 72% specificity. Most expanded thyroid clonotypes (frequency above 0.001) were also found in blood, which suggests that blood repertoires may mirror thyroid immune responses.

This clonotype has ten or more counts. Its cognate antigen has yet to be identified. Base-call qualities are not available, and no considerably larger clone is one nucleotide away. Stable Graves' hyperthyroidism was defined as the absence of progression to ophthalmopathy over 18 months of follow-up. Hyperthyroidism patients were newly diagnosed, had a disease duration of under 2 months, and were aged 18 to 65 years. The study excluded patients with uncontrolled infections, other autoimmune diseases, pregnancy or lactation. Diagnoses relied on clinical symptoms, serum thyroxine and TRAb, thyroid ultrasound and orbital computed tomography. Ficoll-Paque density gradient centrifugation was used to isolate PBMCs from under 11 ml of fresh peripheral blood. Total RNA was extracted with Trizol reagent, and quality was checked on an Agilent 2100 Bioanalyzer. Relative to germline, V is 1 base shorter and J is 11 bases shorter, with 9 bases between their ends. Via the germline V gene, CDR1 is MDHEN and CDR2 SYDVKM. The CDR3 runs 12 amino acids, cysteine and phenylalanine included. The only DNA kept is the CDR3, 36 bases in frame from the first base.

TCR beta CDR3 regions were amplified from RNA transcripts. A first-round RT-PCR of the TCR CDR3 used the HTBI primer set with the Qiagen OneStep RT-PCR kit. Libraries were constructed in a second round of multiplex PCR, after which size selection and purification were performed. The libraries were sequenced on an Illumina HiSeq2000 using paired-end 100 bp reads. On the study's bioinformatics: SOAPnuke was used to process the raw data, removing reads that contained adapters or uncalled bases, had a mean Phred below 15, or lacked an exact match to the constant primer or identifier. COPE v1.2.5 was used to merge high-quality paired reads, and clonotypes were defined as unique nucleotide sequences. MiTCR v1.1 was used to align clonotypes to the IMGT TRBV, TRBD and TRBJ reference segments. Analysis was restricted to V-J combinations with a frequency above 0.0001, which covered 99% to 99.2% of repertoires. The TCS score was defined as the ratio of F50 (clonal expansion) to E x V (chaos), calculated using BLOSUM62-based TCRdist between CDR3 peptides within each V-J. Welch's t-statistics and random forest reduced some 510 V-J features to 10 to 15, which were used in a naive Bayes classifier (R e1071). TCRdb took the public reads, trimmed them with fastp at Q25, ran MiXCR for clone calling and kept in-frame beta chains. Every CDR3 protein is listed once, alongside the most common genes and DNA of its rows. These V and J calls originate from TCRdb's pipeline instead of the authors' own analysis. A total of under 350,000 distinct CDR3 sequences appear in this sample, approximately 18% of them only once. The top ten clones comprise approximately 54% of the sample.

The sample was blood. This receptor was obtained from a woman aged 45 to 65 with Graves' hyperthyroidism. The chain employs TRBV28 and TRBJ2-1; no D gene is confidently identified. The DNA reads TGTGCCAGCAGTTTATCCGAAACCAAGCAGTTCTTC. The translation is CASSLSETKQFF.